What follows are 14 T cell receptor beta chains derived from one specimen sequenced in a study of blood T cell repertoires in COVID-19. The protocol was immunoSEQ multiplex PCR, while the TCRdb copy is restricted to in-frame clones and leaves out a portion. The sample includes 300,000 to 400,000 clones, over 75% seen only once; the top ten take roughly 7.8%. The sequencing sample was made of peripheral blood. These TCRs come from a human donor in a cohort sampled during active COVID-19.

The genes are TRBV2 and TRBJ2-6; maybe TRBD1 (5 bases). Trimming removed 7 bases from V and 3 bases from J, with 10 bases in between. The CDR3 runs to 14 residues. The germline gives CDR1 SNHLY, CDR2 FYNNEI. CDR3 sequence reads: CASMQGDGANVLTF. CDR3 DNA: TGTGCCAGCATGCAGGGTGATGGGGCCAACGTCCTGACTTTC.

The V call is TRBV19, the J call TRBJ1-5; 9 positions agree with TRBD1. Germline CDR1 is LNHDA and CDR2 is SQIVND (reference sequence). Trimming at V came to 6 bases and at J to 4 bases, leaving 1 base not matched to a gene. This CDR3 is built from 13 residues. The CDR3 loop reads CASRGQGNQPQHF. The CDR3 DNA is TGTGCCAGTAGAGGACAGGGGAATCAGCCCCAGCATTTT.

The CDR3 sequence: CASSTYDPTGTYGYTF. The DNA of the CDR3 is TGTGCCAGCAGCACCTATGACCCGACAGGGACCTATGGCTACACCTTC. The chain joins TRBV5-6 to TRBJ1-2; TRBD1 matches at 7 bases. Germline loops: CDR1 SGHDT, CDR2 YYEEEE. There are 16 residues in the CDR3. The V and J ends lost 4 bases and 4 bases, in that order; junction bases with no gene match: 13.

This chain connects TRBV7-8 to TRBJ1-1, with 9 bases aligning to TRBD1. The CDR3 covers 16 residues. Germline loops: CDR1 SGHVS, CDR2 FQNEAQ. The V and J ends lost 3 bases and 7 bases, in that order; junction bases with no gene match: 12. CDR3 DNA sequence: TGTGCCAGCAGCTTTATGACCGGGACAGGGAGGATTGAAGCTTTCTTT. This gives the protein CASSFMTGTGRIEAFF.

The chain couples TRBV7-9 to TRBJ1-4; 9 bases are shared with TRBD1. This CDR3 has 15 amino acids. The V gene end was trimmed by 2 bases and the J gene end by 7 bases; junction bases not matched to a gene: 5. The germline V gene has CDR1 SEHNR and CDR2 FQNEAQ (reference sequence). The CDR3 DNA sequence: TGTGCCAGCAGCTTACCGGGACAGGGTGGTGAAAAACTGTTTTTT. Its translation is CASSLPGQGGEKLFF.

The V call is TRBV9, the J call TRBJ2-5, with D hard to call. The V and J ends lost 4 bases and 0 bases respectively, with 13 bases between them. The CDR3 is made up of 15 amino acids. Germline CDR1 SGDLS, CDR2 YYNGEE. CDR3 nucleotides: TGTGCCAGCAGCCCCCGGGTTAACTACCAAGAGACCCAGTACTTC. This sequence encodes CASSPRVNYQETQYF.

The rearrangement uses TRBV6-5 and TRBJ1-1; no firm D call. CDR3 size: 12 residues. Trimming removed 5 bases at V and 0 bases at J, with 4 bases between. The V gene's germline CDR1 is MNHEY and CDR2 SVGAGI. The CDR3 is CASSRMNTEAFF. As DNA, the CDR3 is TGTGCCAGCAGTCGTATGAACACTGAAGCTTTCTTT.

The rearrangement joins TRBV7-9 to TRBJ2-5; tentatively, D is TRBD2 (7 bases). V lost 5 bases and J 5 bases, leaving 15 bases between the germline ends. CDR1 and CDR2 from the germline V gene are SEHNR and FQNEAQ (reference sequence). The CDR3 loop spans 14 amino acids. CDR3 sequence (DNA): TGTGCCAGCAGCCCCCGGGGGGCCGGCGAGACCCAGTACTTC. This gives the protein CASSPRGAGETQYF.

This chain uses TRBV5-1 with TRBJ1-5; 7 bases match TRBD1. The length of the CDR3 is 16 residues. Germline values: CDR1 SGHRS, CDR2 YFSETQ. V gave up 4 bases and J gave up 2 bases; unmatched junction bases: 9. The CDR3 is CASSISGGVGNQPQHF. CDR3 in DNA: TGCGCCAGCAGCATATCAGGGGGAGTTGGCAATCAGCCCCAGCATTTT.

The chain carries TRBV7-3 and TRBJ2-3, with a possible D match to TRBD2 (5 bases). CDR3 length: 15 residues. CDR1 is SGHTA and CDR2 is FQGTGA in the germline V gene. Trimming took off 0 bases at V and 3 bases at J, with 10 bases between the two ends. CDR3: CASSLTRAETDTQYF. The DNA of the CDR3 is TGTGCCAGCAGCTTAACGCGGGCGGAGACAGATACGCAGTATTTT.

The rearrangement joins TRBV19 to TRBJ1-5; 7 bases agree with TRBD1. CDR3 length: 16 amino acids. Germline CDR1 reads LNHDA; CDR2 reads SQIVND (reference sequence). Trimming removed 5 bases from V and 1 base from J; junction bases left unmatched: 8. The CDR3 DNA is TGTGCCAGTAGTGATGGGACAGCCAGGAGCAATCAGCCCCAGCATTTT. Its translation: CASSDGTARSNQPQHF.

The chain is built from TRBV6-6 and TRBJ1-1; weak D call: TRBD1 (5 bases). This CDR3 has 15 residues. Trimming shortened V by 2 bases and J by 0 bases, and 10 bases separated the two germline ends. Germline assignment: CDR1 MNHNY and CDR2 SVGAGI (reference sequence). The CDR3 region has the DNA TGTGCCAGCAGTTACCGAGACAGTCTGAACACTGAAGCTTTCTTT. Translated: CASSYRDSLNTEAFF.

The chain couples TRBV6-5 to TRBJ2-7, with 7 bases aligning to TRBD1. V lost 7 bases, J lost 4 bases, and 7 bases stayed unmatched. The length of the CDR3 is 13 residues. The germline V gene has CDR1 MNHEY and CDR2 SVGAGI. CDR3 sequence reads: CASKGADSYEQYF. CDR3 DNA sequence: TGTGCCAGCAAGGGGGCAGACTCTTACGAGCAGTACTTC.

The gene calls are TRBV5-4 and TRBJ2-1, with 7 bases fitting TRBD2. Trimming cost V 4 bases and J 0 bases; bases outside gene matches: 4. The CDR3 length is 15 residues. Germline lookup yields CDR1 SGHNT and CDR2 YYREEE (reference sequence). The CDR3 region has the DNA TGTGCCAGCAGCCGCCGGGGGGACTCCTACAATGAGCAGTTCTTC. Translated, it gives CASSRRGDSYNEQFF.